This T cell receptor beta chain was sequenced during a study of radiation and T cells in renal cell carcinoma. At the level of the study: Nephrectomy followed 15 Gy stereotactic body radiation by 4 weeks.

Time point given: baseline pretreatment blood. Treatment defined: 15 Gy SBRT to primary tumor, nephrectomy 4 weeks later. The data were produced by immunoSEQ multiplex PCR, yet TCRdb's version contains in-frame clones alone and is incomplete. Altogether 45,000 or so clones are present, 83% being singletons, with the ten largest covering 30% to 35%. Concerning this clone itself: Its antigen is still unknown.

Study-wide results and caveats: No pretreatment tumor biopsies were available for baseline clonotypes.

This receptor was obtained from a woman between 65 and 79 years old with renal cell carcinoma. The input for sequencing was blood, taken from a patient whose treatment included radiotherapy and nephrectomy.

Here the CDR3 DNA reads TGTGCCAGCAGCCGGACGGGCTACGAGCAGTACTTC. Its translation: CASSRTGYEQYF. This sequence joins TRBV7-8 and TRBJ2-7; D remains unclear. V lost 5 bases, J lost 3 bases, and 8 bases lay in between. The CDR3 totals 12 residues. Germline loops: CDR1 SGHVS, CDR2 FQNEAQ.